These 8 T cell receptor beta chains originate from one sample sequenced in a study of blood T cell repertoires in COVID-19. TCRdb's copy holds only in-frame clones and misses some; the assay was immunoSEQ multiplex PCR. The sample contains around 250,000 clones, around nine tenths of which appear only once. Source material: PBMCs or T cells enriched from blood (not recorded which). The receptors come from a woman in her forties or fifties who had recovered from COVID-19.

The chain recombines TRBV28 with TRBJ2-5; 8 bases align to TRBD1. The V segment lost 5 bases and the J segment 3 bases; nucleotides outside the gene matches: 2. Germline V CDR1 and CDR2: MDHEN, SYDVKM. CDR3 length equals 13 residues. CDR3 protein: CASSPDREETQYF. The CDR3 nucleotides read TGTGCCAGCAGTCCGGACAGGGAAGAGACCCAGTACTTC.

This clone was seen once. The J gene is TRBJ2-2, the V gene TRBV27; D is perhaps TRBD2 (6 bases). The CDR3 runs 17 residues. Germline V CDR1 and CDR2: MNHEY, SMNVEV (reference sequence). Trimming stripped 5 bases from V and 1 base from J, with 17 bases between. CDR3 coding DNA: TGTGCCAGCAGTCCCCCACGTGGAGGGGAGAACACCGGGGAGCTGTTTTTT. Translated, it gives CASSPPRGGENTGELFF.

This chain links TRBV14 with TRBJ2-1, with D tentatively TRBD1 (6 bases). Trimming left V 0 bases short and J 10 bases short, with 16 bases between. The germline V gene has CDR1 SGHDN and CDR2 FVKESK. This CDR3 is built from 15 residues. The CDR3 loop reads CASSQDRITGTEQFF. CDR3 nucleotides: TGTGCCAGCAGCCAAGATCGCATAACAGGGACCGAGCAGTTCTTC.

Here the CDR3 reads CASSQEIGGQGSDTQYF. CDR3 nucleotide sequence: TGCGCCAGCAGCCAAGAAATAGGTGGACAGGGGTCAGATACGCAGTATTTT. V gene TRBV4-1 combines with J gene TRBJ2-3, with 9 nucleotides matching TRBD1. The CDR3 is 17 residues long. Germline CDR1 and CDR2: MGHRA and YSYEKL. Trimming cost V 0 bases and J 4 bases; bases outside gene matches: 8.

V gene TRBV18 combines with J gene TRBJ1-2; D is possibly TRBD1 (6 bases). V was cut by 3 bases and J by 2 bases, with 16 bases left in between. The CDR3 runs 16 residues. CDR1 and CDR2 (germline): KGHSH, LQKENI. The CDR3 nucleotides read TGTGCCAGCTCACCCCAGAGGAGCGGGGGCAACTATGGCTACACCTTC. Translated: CASSPQRSGGNYGYTF.

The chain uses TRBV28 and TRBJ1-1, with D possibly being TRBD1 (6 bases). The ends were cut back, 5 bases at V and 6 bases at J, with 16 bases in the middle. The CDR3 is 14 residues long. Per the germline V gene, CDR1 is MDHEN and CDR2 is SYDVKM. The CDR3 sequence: CASSHQGSNPEAFF. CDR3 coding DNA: TGTGCCAGCAGTCATCAGGGGAGTAACCCTGAAGCTTTCTTT.

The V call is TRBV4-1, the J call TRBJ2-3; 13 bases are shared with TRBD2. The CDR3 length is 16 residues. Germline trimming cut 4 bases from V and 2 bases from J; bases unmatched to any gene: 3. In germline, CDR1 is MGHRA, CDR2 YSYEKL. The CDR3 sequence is CASSRGLAGPTDTQYF. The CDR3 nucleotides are TGCGCCAGCAGCCGGGGACTAGCGGGACCCACAGATACGCAGTATTTT.

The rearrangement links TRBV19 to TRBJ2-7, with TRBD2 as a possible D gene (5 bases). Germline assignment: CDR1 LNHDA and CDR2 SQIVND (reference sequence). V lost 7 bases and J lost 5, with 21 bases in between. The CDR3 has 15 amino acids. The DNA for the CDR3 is TGTGCCAGTAATTCGGCAGGCGGGCTCCTGAACGAGCAGTACTTC. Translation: CASNSAGGLLNEQYF.